The T cell receptor beta chain under discussion was sequenced for a study of cytomegalovirus exposure and HLA in healthy donors. The PCR ran on 60 Vbeta and 13 Jbeta primers. TCRdb's copy holds only in-frame clones and misses some; the assay was immunoSEQ multiplex PCR. The table lists some 120,000 clones, about 59% of them singletons, with roughly 9.8% in the top ten. About this clone: Antigen specificity is unknown.

J was trimmed by 9 bases and V by 7 bases; bases with no gene match: 14. Germline V CDR1 and CDR2: SGHTS, YDEGEE. This CDR3 is 15 amino acids long. Study-wide points: Other equally common chains were less clonally expanded than HLA-associated TCR beta chains, a later analysis showed.

Healthy people donating bone marrow made up the donors. Donors were ostensibly healthy at sampling, although undocumented immune exposures were probable. This chain links TRBV5-8 with TRBJ2-1; TRBD1 aligns across 9 bases. This TCR came from a woman aged 40 to 50 in good health and CMV-seropositive. Sequenced sample: PBMCs. The CDR3 DNA reads TGTGCCAGCGGCACCGGGACAGGGACCGAGAGTGAGCAGTTCTTC. This encodes CASGTGTGTESEQFF.